Below are 6 T cell receptor beta chains sequenced from a single sample in a study of blood T cell repertoires in COVID-19 (dated by TCRdb to 2019 to 2021). Library method: the immunoSEQ multiplex PCR assay. TCRdb took this table from immuneACCESS and kept in-frame rearrangements with V and J called. Such tables lack part of the clones; where checked against another copy, unresolved V genes explain under half of the gap, and the rest is unexplained. In all, the sample holds about 94,000 clones, and about 86% of those were seen once. Around 5.8% of the sample belongs to the ten largest clones. The sequencing sample was made of peripheral blood. These receptors all stem from a man aged 60 to 69 with acute or convalescent COVID-19.

This sequence joins TRBV3-1 (or the pseudogene TRBV3-2) and TRBJ2-3; a weak D match, TRBD1 (5 bases). The V gene lost 0 bases and the J gene lost 2 bases, with 9 bases spanning the gap. CDR3 length: 15 amino acids. The germline V gene encodes CDR1 LGHDT and CDR2 YNNKEL (reference sequence). CDR3: CASSQEDGHTDTQYF. DNA for the CDR3: TGTGCCAGCAGCCAAGAAGACGGACACACAGATACGCAGTATTTT.

This clone was observed a few times. The rearrangement uses TRBV19 and TRBJ1-1; TRBD1 agrees at 11 bases. This CDR3 region has 15 residues. CDR1 LNHDA and CDR2 SQIVND come from the germline V gene (reference sequence). Trimming took 5 bases from V and 4 from J; bases not matched to a gene: 6. As DNA, the CDR3 is TGTGCCAGTAGTGTTACCGGGACAGGGGGCACTGAAGCTTTCTTT. Protein product: CASSVTGTGGTEAFF.

The V and J genes are TRBV18 and TRBJ1-2; 9 bases are a match to TRBD1. CDR1 is KGHSH, CDR2 LQKENI, per germline. V lost 5 bases, J lost 6 bases, and 16 bases stayed unmatched. The CDR3 extends over 17 amino acids. The CDR3 here is CASSTSLKPGQGDGYTF. CDR3 nucleotides: TGTGCCAGCTCAACTTCCCTTAAACCGGGACAGGGCGATGGCTACACCTTC. The entire variable domain, with the rest obtained from reference TRBV18 and TRBJ1-2, is as follows: NAGVMQNPRHLVRRRGQEARLRCSPMKGHSHVYWYRQLPEEGLKFMVYLQKENIIDESGMPKERFSAEFPKEGPSILRIQQVVRGDSAAYFCASSTSLKPGQGDGYTFGSGTRLTVV.

This clone was recorded only once. The rearrangement joins TRBV6-5 to TRBJ2-1; 10 bases align to TRBD1. With V trimmed by 7 bases and J by 5 bases, 8 bases remained unmatched. This CDR3 contains 15 residues. The germline gives CDR1 MNHEY, CDR2 SVGAGI. The CDR3 nucleotides are TGTGCCAGCAATCCATCGGGGACAGGGGACAATGAGCAGTTCTTC. As protein: CASNPSGTGDNEQFF.

The chain recombines TRBV3-1 (or the pseudogene TRBV3-2) with TRBJ2-5, with TRBD2 matching 15 bases. CDR3 length: 16 amino acids. Germline assignment: CDR1 LGHDT and CDR2 YNNKEL (reference sequence). J gave up 4 bases and V 2 bases, and 2 bases lay outside the gene matches. The CDR3 is CASSQRTSGGGETQYF. CDR3 in DNA: TGTGCCAGCAGCCAAAGGACTAGCGGGGGGGGAGAGACCCAGTACTTC.

The chain employs TRBV19 and TRBJ2-5; D gene ambiguous. This CDR3 region has 13 residues. Per the germline V gene, CDR1 is LNHDA and CDR2 is SQIVND (reference sequence). V gave up 4 bases and J gave up 2 bases, with 8 bases separating them. The CDR3 nucleotides read TGTGCCAGTAGTAACACAGAGCAAGAGACCCAGTACTTC. The encoded protein is CASSNTEQETQYF.